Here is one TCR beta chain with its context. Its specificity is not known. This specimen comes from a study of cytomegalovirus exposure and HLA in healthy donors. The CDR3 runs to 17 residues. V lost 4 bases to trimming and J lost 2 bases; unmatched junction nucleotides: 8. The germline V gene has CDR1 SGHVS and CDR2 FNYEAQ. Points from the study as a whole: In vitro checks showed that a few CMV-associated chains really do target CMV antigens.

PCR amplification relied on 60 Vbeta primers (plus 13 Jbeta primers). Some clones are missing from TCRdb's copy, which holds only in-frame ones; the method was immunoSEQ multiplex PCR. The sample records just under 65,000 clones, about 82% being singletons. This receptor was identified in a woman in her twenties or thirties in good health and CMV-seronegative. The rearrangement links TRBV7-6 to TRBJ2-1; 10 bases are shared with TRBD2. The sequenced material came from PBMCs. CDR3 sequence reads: CASSSALAGGPYNEQFF. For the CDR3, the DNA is TGTGCCAGCAGCTCCGCCTTAGCGGGAGGCCCCTACAATGAGCAGTTCTTC.